This entry features one T cell receptor beta chain sequence. Its specific antigen is unknown. The sample holds no much larger clone one base away, and base qualities are not on file. The data stem from a study of T-cell memory formation after mild COVID-19 (dated by TCRdb to the early 2020s). Some background on the complete study: Most TCR sequence clusters were specific to one of the two donors. Two young, previously healthy adult volunteers made up the cohort, one male and one female. In two donors, T-cell clones that expanded and contracted after mild COVID-19 were followed by sequencing TCRalpha and TCRbeta repertoires longitudinally.

Ficoll-Paque density gradient centrifugation was the method used to isolate PBMCs. V loses 0 bases, J loses 2 bases, and the germline ends lie 8 bases apart. The CDR1 and CDR2 encoded by the germline V gene are SGHNT and YENEEA. The CDR3 runs 14 amino acids, cysteine and phenylalanine included. Only the CDR3 region is kept as DNA, spanning 42 bases read in frame from base 1. For sequencing, an Illumina NovaSeq 6000 was employed. cDNA libraries for TCRalpha and TCRbeta were prepared by 5'RACE using constant-segment primers, with sample barcodes and unique molecular identifiers added. RNA was extracted from every sample with Trizol reagent. Libraries were amplified in two PCR steps, with a second sample barcode and Illumina TruSeq adapters added in the second step. Sequencing of the libraries was done on an Illumina NovaSeq, producing 2 x 150 bp paired-end reads. Under the source paper's analysis protocol: Reads were demultiplexed and collapsed into UMI-guided consensus sequences with migec v1.2.7. Using mixcr v2.1.11, the UMI consensuses were aligned to TRA and TRB V and J templates and assembled into clonotypes. Expanded or contracted clonotypes were those called significant by both edgeR and NoisET, with noise models trained on biological replicates. For edgeR calls, the thresholds were a false discovery rate-adjusted p below 0.01 and a log2 fold-change of 1. PCA with hierarchical clustering of max-normalized trajectories of the 1000 most abundant clonotypes was used as exploratory dynamics analysis. Separately sequenced CD4+ and CD8+ repertoires were used to assign a CD4 or CD8 phenotype to each responding clone. TCRdb cleaned the public reads at Q25 with fastp, built clones with MiXCR and kept in-frame beta chains. Each entry merges the rows of one CDR3 protein and shows their most common DNA and genes. TCRdb, not the authors, supplied the V and J calls. This sample lists hundreds of thousands of distinct CDR3 sequences; 25% to 30% were detected once. The ten largest account for about 13% of the sample.

Summary of the overall study and its limitations: From day 15 to 85, contracting clones showed balanced CD4/CD8 phenotypes, whereas a second wave of clones that expanded from day 15 to 37 leaned towards CD4+. Only a couple of mild cases were covered in the study, and larger cohorts including severe cases with pre-infection samples were considered necessary. Some responding clones were detected in pre-infection memory, which suggested that pre-existing cross-reactive memory T cells had joined the SARS-CoV-2 response. Contracting CD4+ clones were found mainly in CM and EM memory subsets, while CD8+ clones were enriched in EMRA. SARS-CoV-2 specificity of the second-wave clones peaking on day 37 was not confirmed.

The material sequenced was PBMCs or a T cell subset sorted from them (not recorded which). This clonotype originated in an adult woman who had mild COVID-19 (a few samples of this study predate the infection). The sample titles of this study are shuffled in the database, so cell type and time point are left out; the donor was told from shared clones. The chain is made from TRBV11-3 and TRBJ2-7, with the D gene tentatively TRBD1 or TRBD2, based on 5 matching bases in each. The CDR3 region: CASSLERDPYEQYF. The DNA sequence follows: TGTGCCAGCAGCTTAGAGAGGGACCCCTACGAGCAGTACTTC.